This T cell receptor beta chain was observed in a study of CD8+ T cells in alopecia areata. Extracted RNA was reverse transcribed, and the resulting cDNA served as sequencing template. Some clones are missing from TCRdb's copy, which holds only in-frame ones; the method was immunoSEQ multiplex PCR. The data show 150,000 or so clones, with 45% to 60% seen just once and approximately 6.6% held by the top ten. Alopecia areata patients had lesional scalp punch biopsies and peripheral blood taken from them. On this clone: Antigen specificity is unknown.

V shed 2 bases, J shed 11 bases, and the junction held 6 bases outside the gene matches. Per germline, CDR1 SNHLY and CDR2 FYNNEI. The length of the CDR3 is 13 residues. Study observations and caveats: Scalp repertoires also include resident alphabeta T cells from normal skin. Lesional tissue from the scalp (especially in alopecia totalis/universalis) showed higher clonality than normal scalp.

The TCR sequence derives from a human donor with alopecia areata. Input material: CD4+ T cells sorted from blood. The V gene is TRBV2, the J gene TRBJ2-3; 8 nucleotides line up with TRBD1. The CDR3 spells CASSEPGTGRQYF. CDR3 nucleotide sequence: TGTGCCAGCAGTGAACCGGGGACAGGTCGGCAGTATTTT.